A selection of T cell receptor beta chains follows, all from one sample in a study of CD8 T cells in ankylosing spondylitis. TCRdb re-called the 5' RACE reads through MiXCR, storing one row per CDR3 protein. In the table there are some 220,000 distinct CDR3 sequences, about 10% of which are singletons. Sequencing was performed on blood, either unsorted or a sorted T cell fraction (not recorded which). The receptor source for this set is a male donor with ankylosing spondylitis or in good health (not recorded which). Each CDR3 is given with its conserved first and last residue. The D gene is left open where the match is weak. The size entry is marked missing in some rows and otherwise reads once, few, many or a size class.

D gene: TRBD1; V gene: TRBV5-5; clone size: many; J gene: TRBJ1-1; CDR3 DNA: TGTGCCACCCAAGACAGGGAGGGGGTGAACACTGAAGCTTTCTTT; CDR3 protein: CATQDREGVNTEAFF
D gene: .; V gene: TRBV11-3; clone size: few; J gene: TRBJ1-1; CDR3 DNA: TGTGCCAGCAGCTTAGCAGGGAGTGTGGCTTTCTTT; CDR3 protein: CASSLAGSVAFF
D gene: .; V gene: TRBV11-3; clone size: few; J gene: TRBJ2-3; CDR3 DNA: TGTGCCAGCAGCCTAGTCGAGGGGGGCCTTCGCACAGATACGCAGTATTTT; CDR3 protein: CASSLVEGGLRTDTQYF
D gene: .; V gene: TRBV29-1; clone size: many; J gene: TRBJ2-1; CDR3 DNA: TGCAGCGTTGGTGACCCCTACAATGAGCAGTTCTTC; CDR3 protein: CSVGDPYNEQFF
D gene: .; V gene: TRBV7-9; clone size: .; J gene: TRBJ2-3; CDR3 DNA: TGTGCCAGCAGCCCGAACCCTCCCCTGGGGGCAGATACGCAGTATTTT; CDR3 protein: CASSPNPPLGADTQYF
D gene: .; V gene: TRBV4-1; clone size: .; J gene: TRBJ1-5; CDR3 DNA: TGCGCCAGCAGCCCCCGGACCCCAGAGGGGGATCAGCCCCAGCATTTT; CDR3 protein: CASSPRTPEGDQPQHF
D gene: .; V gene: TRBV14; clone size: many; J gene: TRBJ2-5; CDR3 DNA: TGTGCCAGCAGCCAACAGATCCAAGAGACCCAGTACTTC; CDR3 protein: CASSQQIQETQYF
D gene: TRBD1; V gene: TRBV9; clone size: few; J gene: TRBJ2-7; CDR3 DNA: TGTGCCAGCAGCGGGACAGGATCCTACGAGCAGTACTTC; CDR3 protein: CASSGTGSYEQYF
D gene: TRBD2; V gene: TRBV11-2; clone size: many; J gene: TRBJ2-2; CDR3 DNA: TGTGCCAGCAGCTTAGCACTAGCGGGGTTCACCGGGGAGCTGTTTTTT; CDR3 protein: CASSLALAGFTGELFF
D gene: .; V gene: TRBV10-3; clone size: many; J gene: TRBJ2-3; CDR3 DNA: TGTGCCATCAGTGACCCGCCGGACGGGGAGGCGTATTTT; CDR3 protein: CAISDPPDGEAYF
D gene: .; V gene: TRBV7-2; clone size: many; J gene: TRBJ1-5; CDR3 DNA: TGTGCCAGCAGCTTATTAGTCAGCAATCAGCCCCAGCATTTT; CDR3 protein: CASSLLVSNQPQHF
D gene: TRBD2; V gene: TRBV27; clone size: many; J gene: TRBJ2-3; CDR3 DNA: TGTGCCACTCGCTTAGCGGGAGGGCCAGCAGATACGCAGTATTTT; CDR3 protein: CATRLAGGPADTQYF
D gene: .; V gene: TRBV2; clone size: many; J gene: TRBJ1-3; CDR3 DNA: TGTGCCAGCAGTGATACAAGAAGGTCAGGAAACACCATATATTTT; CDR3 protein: CASSDTRRSGNTIYF
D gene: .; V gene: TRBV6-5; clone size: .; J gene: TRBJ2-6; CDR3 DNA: TGTGCCAGCAGTTACGGGGGTGTACGCTCTGGGGCCAACGTCCTGACTTTC; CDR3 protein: CASSYGGVRSGANVLTF
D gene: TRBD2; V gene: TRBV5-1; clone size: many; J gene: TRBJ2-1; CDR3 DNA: TGCGCCAGCAGGGTAGCGGGTTACTCCTACAATGAGCAGTTCTTC; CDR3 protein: CASRVAGYSYNEQFF
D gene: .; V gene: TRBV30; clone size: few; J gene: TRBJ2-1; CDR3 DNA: TGTGCCTGGAGTCCCGACCCGGGTCGGATTGAGCAGTTCTTC; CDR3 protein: CAWSPDPGRIEQFF
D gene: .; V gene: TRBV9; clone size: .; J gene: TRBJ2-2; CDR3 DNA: TGTGCCAGCAGCGTATCGATGTCGGGAGCGGGCACCGGGGAGCTGTTTTTT; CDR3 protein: CASSVSMSGAGTGELFF
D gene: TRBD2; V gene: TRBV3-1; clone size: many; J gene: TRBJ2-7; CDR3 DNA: TGTGCCAGCAGCCAAGGTCTAGCGGAGTTGTACGAGCAGTACTTC; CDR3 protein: CASSQGLAELYEQYF
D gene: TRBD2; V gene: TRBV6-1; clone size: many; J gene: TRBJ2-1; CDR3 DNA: TGTGCCAGCAAGGGGCTAGCGGGAGGAAGCTCCTACAATGAGCAGTTCTTC; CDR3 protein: CASKGLAGGSSYNEQFF
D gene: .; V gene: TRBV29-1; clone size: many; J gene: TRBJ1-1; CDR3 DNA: TGCAGCGTGGCCCAAAGGGTCGCCACTGAAGCTTTCTTT; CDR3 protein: CSVAQRVATEAFF
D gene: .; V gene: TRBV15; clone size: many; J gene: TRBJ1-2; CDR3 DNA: TGTGCCACCAGCAGAGATCGGAGCAGGGAGGCCTATGGCTACACCTTC; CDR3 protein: CATSRDRSREAYGYTF
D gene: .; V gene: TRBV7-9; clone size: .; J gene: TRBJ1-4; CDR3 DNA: TGTGCCAGCAGCCCTAACTGGGGCACTAATGAAAAACTGTTTTTT; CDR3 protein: CASSPNWGTNEKLFF
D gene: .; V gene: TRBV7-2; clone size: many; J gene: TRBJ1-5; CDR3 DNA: TGTGCCAGCAGCTTAGTCAAAGATCAGCCCCAGCATTTT; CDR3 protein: CASSLVKDQPQHF
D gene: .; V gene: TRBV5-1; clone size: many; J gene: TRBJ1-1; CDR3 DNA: TGCGCCAGCAGCGGCGGGGGAGGGACTGAAGCTTTCTTT; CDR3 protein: CASSGGGGTEAFF